The 9 T cell receptor beta chains below were found in one sample sequenced in a study of cytotoxic CD8 clonotypes in ibrutinib-treated CLL (dated by TCRdb to 2020 to 2023). Libraries were made using the immunoSEQ multiplex PCR assay. TCRdb took this table from immuneACCESS and kept in-frame rearrangements with V and J called. Such tables lack part of the clones; where checked against another copy, unresolved V genes explain under half of the gap, and the rest is unexplained. In all, the sample holds a few hundred thousand clones, and over 60% of those were seen once. The ten largest clones represent roughly 6.8% of the sample. The starting material was PBMCs, obtained after 36 months of ibrutinib treatment. Receptor source: a human donor with chronic lymphocytic leukemia.

This rearrangement joins TRBV5-1 to TRBJ1-2; D gene ambiguous. The V and J ends lost 0 bases and 10 bases respectively, with 13 bases between them. This CDR3 has 13 residues. Germline assignment: CDR1 SGHRS and CDR2 YFSETQ. The CDR3 DNA is TGCGCCAGCAGCTTGGACCGGGAGGAGTCCTACACCTTC. Its protein is CASSLDREESYTF. The full variable domain, completed using reference TRBV5-1 and TRBJ1-2, is KAGVTQTPRYLIKTRGQQVTLSCSPISGHRSVSWYQQTPGQGLQFLFEYFSETQRNKGNFPGRFSGRQFSNSRSEMNVSTLELGDSALYLCASSLDREESYTFGSGTRLTVV.

Points on this clone: Within the sample, other DNA sequences also encode this same CDR3. The CDR3 DNA reads TGCGCCAGCAGCTTGGGTTCCGGCACTGAAGCTTTCTTT. Translated: CASSLGSGTEAFF. The rearrangement uses TRBV5-1 and TRBJ1-1, with D unresolved. Germline CDR1 reads SGHRS; CDR2 reads YFSETQ. The CDR3 spans 13 residues. V was pared by 0 bases and J by 4 bases, with 7 bases between.

This clone was picked up a small number of times. The J gene is TRBJ2-2, the V gene TRBV7-2, with a tentative D call TRBD1 (6 bases). Germline V lookup: CDR1 SGHTA, CDR2 FQGNSA. The CDR3 contains 16 residues. V shed 5 bases and J shed 5 bases, with 18 bases lying between them. The CDR3, as DNA: TGTGCCAGCAGCCTAATGGCAGGGGCTTGGACCGGGGAGCTGTTTTTT. Translated: CASSLMAGAWTGELFF.

This clone showed up just a few times. This chain connects TRBV7-9 to TRBJ1-1, with no clear D. This CDR3 is 11 amino acids long. The V and J ends lost 1 base and 7 bases respectively, with 4 bases between them. The germline CDR1 and CDR2 sequences are SEHNR and FQNEAQ (reference sequence). The CDR3 sequence: CASSLEDEAFF. CDR3 nucleotides: TGTGCCAGCAGCTTAGAAGATGAAGCTTTCTTT.

This clone was observed a handful of times. This chain connects TRBV5-1 to TRBJ2-7; 9 positions match TRBD2. Per the germline V gene, CDR1 is SGHRS and CDR2 is YFSETQ. V was pared by 5 bases and J by 5 bases, with 11 bases of the junction left unmatched. This CDR3 region has 15 residues. CDR3 loop: CASSGTREGRDEQYF. As DNA, the CDR3 is TGCGCCAGCAGTGGAACGCGGGAGGGCCGTGACGAGCAGTACTTC.

Remarks on this clone: The sample carries other DNA sequences with the same CDR3. The J gene is TRBJ1-2, the V gene TRBV6-1; no clear D. CDR1 and CDR2 (germline): MNHNS, SASEGT. This CDR3 comprises 13 residues. Trimming pared 0 bases from V and 4 bases from J, leaving 6 bases between. CDR3: CASSEARAYGYTF. For the CDR3, the DNA is TGTGCCAGCAGTGAAGCTCGGGCCTATGGCTACACCTTC.

The chain joins TRBV11-2 to TRBJ2-2; D is possibly TRBD2 (6 bases). This CDR3 spans 15 amino acids. V dropped 5 bases and J dropped 4 bases, with 14 bases sitting between them. Germline V CDR1 and CDR2: SGHAT, FQNNGV. The CDR3: CASSLGGVSTGELFF. CDR3 in DNA: TGTGCCAGCAGCCTAGGAGGGGTATCCACCGGGGAGCTGTTTTTT.

J is TRBJ1-4 and V is TRBV6-5; TRBD1 matches at 7 bases. V was clipped by 4 bases and J by 2 bases; unmatched bases: 4. CDR3 size: 15 residues. Germline loops: CDR1 MNHEY, CDR2 SVGAGI. The CDR3 DNA reads as TGTGCCAGCAGTTCCGCGACAGGGACTAATGAAAAACTGTTTTTT. Its translation: CASSSATGTNEKLFF.

This clone was counted a single time. The chain recombines TRBV5-4 with TRBJ2-1, with unresolved D. V was cut by 0 bases and J by 7 bases, with 14 bases left in between. The CDR3 spans 15 residues. The germline gives CDR1 SGHNT, CDR2 YYREEE (reference sequence). CDR3 in DNA: TGTGCCAGCAGCTTGGAACAGTGGGCCGGAAATGAGCAGTTCTTC. Protein sequence: CASSLEQWAGNEQFF.